The sequence of this T cell receptor (beta chain) was determined in a study of T cell repertoires in cytomegalovirus infection. Study details: The public TCR beta signatures pointed to both CMV infection and matching HLA type. Whole-study results and caveats: What dominated the ex vivo response were HLA-C-restricted CMV-specific TCR beta clonotypes. Adding up the frequency of public TCR beta families identified people who carried CMV plus the relevant HLA.

As to this clonotype: Its antigen is as yet unknown. A much larger clone differs by one base, so this may be a read error.

This CDR3 is 13 amino acids long. Germline lookup yields CDR1 SGHVS and CDR2 FQNEAQ. Each CDR3 protein gets one entry after TCRdb re-called the reads with MiXCR. The data show 270,000 or so distinct CDR3 sequences, about a sixth seen once. This clonotype was sampled from a human donor in good health (CMV status not recorded). Some clones in this sample may be carry-over from other donors' samples. Sample: CD8+ T cells from PBMCs. The V and J genes are TRBV7-8 and TRBJ2-2; D is unclear. CDR3 loop: CAGSTSGTGELFF. The CDR3 DNA follows: TGTGCCGGCAGCACGTCCGGGACCGGGGAGCTGTTTTTT.